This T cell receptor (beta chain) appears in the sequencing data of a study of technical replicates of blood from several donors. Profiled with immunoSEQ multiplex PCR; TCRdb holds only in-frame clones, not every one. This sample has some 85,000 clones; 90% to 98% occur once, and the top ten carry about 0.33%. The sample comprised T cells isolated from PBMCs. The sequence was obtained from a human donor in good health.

CDR3 loop: CASSYSERIVYNEQFF. The DNA for the CDR3 is TGTGCCAGCAGTTACTCGGAGCGGATCGTCTACAATGAGCAGTTCTTC. This chain uses TRBV6-5 with TRBJ2-1, with D perhaps TRBD2 (5 bases). The CDR3 is made up of 16 amino acids. Germline-derived CDR1 and CDR2 are MNHEY and SVGAGI. Trimming pared 0 bases from V and 3 bases from J, leaving 12 bases between.